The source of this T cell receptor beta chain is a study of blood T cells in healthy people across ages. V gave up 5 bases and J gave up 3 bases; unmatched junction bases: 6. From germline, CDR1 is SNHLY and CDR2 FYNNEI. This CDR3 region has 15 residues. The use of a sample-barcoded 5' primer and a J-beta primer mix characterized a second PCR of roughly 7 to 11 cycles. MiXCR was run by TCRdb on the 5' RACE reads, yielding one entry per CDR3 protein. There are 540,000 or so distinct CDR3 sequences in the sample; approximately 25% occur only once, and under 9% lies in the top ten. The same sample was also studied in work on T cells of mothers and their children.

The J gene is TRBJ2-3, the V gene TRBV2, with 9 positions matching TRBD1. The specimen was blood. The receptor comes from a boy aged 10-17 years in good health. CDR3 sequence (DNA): TGTGCCAGCAGTTGGGACAGGGTTCCGACAGATACGCAGTATTTT. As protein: CASSWDRVPTDTQYF.